Listed below are T cell receptor beta chains from one sample, sequenced in a study of T cell responses to AZD1222 COVID-19 vaccine. Using immunoSEQ multiplex PCR, the repertoire was profiled, and TCRdb retains in-frame clones only, with some absent. The sample shows about 120,000 clones, almost 95% of them seen only once. The specimen was peripheral blood, collected on day 0 of AZD1222 vaccination. The receptors were sampled from an adult in good health. CDR3s leave out the opening cysteine and the closing phenylalanine or tryptophan. The D gene is left open where the match is weak.

V	J	D	CDR3
TRBV2	TRBJ1-2	TRBD1	ASTTTGGLNYGYT
TRBV18	TRBJ1-1	.	ASSPGVPMNTEAF
TRBV7-9	TRBJ1-1	.	ASSLGQGRYTEAF
TRBV7-2	TRBJ1-4	.	ASSLGRGEKLF
TRBV7-9	TRBJ1-1	.	ASSFGPPAEAF
TRBV5-1	TRBJ1-3	.	ASSPGRNSGNTIY
TRBV6-5	TRBJ1-5	.	ASRQGGNQPQH
TRBV12-3/TRBV12-4	TRBJ2-7	.	ASRGRGGYEQY
TRBV27	TRBJ1-5	TRBD1	ASSHDRGQPQH
TRBV12-3/TRBV12-4	TRBJ2-2	.	ASILITGELF
TRBV7-9	TRBJ1-2	TRBD1	ASSWTRNRDSETTYGYT
TRBV9	TRBJ2-1	TRBD2	ASSAGTGTSPYNEQF
TRBV3-1/TRBV3-2	TRBJ1-5	.	ASSPGPHSNQPQH
TRBV3-1/TRBV3-2	TRBJ2-1	TRBD1	ASSQGLAGGLNEQF
TRBV11-2	TRBJ1-3	.	ASSLVVAGQGNTIY
TRBV19	TRBJ2-1	TRBD2	ASSIFSGRSYNEQF
TRBV14	TRBJ2-1	.	ASSQVVGGEQF
TRBV2	TRBJ1-4	.	ASSDRVDEKLF
TRBV9	TRBJ2-2	TRBD2	ASSRTSGGNTGELF
TRBV7-9	TRBJ2-3	TRBD2	ASSRGLAGGTDTQY
TRBV7-9	TRBJ2-1	TRBD1	ASSRDRYNEQF
TRBV2	TRBJ1-4	.	ASSASTGGNEKLF
TRBV6-5	TRBJ1-1	.	ASTYPGKNTEAF
TRBV29-1	TRBJ2-5	.	SVEDPTQETQY
TRBV6-5	TRBJ2-2	.	ATQAGDLIGELF
TRBV7-2	TRBJ2-3	TRBD2	ASSLNSGGSADTQY
TRBV5-1	TRBJ1-2	.	ASSLGGQLIYGYT
TRBV19	TRBJ2-3	.	ASSIETDTQY
TRBV27	TRBJ2-1	.	APRDEQF
TRBV2	TRBJ1-2	.	ASRTSIGYT
TRBV6-6	TRBJ2-3	.	ASSLPGDTQY
TRBV5-1	TRBJ2-2	.	ASSLAQPAGELF
TRBV6-2/TRBV6-3	TRBJ1-3	.	ASSPDSSSGNTIY
TRBV7-9	TRBJ2-7	.	ASSPTMKSYEQY
TRBV5-5	TRBJ1-6	.	ASSFGVQGIPLSYNSPLH
TRBV4-1	TRBJ1-2	.	ASSQDFGRSMGGYT
TRBV2	TRBJ1-4	TRBD1	ASTRQGIATNEKLF
TRBV10-3	TRBJ1-1	.	AISEVQNTEAF
TRBV25-1	TRBJ1-1	.	ASRATPPDTEAF
TRBV14	TRBJ1-2	.	ASSQDSRSLASNYGYT
TRBV7-6	TRBJ1-5	.	ASSLGSYSNQPQH
TRBV5-1	TRBJ1-4	.	ASKTGISDEKLF
TRBV6-5	TRBJ1-2	TRBD1	AIGDRHYGYT
TRBV27	TRBJ1-5	.	ASRSQGNSNQPQH
TRBV2	TRBJ1-4	.	ASNVWGEKLF
TRBV5-5	TRBJ1-3	.	ASSLGPGLRNTIY
TRBV6-6	TRBJ1-5	.	ASSYGGGRGNQPQH
TRBV30	TRBJ1-2	.	AWKVDSQGYGYT
TRBV4-3	TRBJ1-2	TRBD1	ASSLRTGDYGYT
TRBV9	TRBJ2-3	TRBD2	ASSVELAGDGDTQY
TRBV7-9	TRBJ1-1	.	ASSLGPANTEAF
TRBV7-2	TRBJ1-1	TRBD1	ASRLTGALNTEAF
TRBV2	TRBJ2-1	TRBD2	ASSAGLAVDEQF
TRBV7-9	TRBJ1-5	.	ASSSSGYQPQH
TRBV2	TRBJ1-3	.	ASTTRGSSGNTIY
TRBV19	TRBJ1-6	TRBD1	ASSTGQGWSPLH
TRBV19	TRBJ1-1	.	ASSRDGGNTEAF